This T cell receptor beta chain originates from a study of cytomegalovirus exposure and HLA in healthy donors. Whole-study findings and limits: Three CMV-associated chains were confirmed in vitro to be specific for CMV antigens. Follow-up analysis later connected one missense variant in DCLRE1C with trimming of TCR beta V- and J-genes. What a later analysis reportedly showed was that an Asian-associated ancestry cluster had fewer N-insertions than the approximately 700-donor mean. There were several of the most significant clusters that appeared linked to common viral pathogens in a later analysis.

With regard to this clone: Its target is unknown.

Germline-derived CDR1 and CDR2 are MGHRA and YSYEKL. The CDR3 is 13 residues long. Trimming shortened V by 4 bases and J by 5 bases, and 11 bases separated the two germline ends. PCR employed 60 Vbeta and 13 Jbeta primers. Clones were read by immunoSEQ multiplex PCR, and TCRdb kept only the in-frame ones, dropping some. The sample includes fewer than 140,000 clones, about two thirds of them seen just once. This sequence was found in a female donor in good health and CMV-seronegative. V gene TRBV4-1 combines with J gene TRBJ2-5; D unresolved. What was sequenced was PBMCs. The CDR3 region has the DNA TGCGCCAGCAGCCCGACACCAACGGAGACCCAGTACTTC. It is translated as CASSPTPTETQYF.